This T cell receptor beta chain was retrieved from a study of Tregs in tolerant kidney transplant recipients. Findings and limits, study-wide: Donor-specific Treg expansion exceeded global Treg expansion in tolerant patients, suggesting antigen drive.

Per the germline V gene, CDR1 is SNHLY and CDR2 is FYNNEI. The V end lost 4 bases, the J end lost 1 base, and 7 bases lay between the germline ends. The CDR3 is 13 residues long. Of note for this clone: No antigen is known for it.

The repertoire was sequenced with immunoSEQ multiplex PCR; TCRdb's copy has only in-frame clones and lacks some. The profile shows tens of thousands of clones, 91% of them singletons. Mixed chimerism was transient after nonmyeloablative marrow transplants from related graft donors. Unstimulated Tregs (CD4+CD25+CD127-) and CD4+CD25- non-Tregs were sorted from PBMCs. The origin of this receptor is a human patient who received a combined kidney and bone marrow transplant. T cells may partly derive from the graft donor. Sequenced material: CD4+ T cells from blood (PBMCs), taken 24 months after the transplant. The gene calls are TRBV2 and TRBJ2-5; D gene ambiguous. In DNA form, the CDR3 reads TGTGCCAGCAGTGGGCCAGGCCAAGAGACCCAGTACTTC. Protein sequence: CASSGPGQETQYF.